This paragraph covers one T cell receptor (beta chain) sequence. Its target is not known. Primers included in the PCR were 60 Vbeta and 13 Jbeta primers. Clones were sequenced by immunoSEQ multiplex PCR, and TCRdb holds only the in-frame ones, with some missing. The top ten clones hold around 3.5% of a sample with roughly 120,000 clones, 77% of them seen once. Looked up from germline, CDR1 is MDHEN and CDR2 is SYDVKM. The CDR3 length is 14 residues. The data are from a study of cytomegalovirus exposure and HLA in healthy donors. Findings and limits, study-wide: Links to common viral pathogens appeared, in a later analysis, for several of the most significant clusters.

Sequencing was done on a sample of PBMCs. V usage is TRBV28 and J usage is TRBJ2-5, with TRBD1 identical over 9 bases. The J call may be mistaken, given a closer DNA end match to TRBJ2-7. The source is a human donor in good health. The CDR3 region is CASISQGAGYEQYF. The CDR3 nucleotides read TGTGCCAGCATCTCACAGGGGGCAGGCTACGAGCAGTACTTC.